Detailed here is one T cell receptor beta chain. Original processing notes: Using reference gene primer amplification, nucleated cell counts were estimated. Assay: immunoSEQ multiplex PCR; the TCRdb copy retains only in-frame clones and omits some. V, J and clone size reflect that table, while D and trimming were determined from the DNA. The sample carries about 130,000 clones, around 86% recorded once. In assigning cohorts, the study relied on participant-reported clinical history. Recovered status in Cohort 3 required two negative PCRs, clearance, or symptom resolution. This specimen belongs to a study of blood T cell repertoires in COVID-19. From germline, CDR1 is SGDLS and CDR2 YYNGEE. V trimming: 0 bases; J trimming: 6 bases; junction bases outside the gene matches: 8. The CDR3 sequence is 16 residues long.

The sample comprised PBMCs or T cells enriched from blood (not recorded which). The sequence came from a man aged 25 to 40 who had recovered from COVID-19. The chain joins TRBV9 to TRBJ2-1; 8 bases agree with TRBD1. The CDR3 sequence is CASSVGGQVKSNEQFF. CDR3 coding DNA: TGTGCCAGCAGCGTAGGGGGACAGGTGAAGAGCAATGAGCAGTTCTTC.